This is a list of T cell receptor beta chains from one sample in a study of human T cells and chemical hapten exposure. A single record per CDR3 protein comes from TCRdb applying MiXCR to the RACE reads. The sample holds 75,000 to 80,000 distinct CDR3 sequences, 8.6% seen once. The sequenced sample was whole blood. Receptors were obtained from a female donor in good health. Some clones in this sample may be carry-over from other donors' samples. Each CDR3 is given with its conserved first and last residue. Fields, in order: clone size, D gene, V gene, J gene, CDR3 protein, CDR3 DNA. The D gene is left open where the match is weak. Size values are once, few and many counts, or a class for expanded clones, and some rows have none.

many	NA	TRBV9	TRBJ2-3	CASSVVGRADTQYF	TGTGCCAGCAGCGTAGTGGGACGGGCAGATACGCAGTATTTT
few	NA	TRBV3-1	TRBJ2-2	CASSPAGGPTGELFF	TGTGCCAGCAGCCCTGCCGGGGGACCCACCGGGGAGCTGTTTTTT
few	NA	TRBV6-2/TRBV6-3	TRBJ2-3	CASSYLRRGGPTDTQYF	TGTGCCAGCAGTTACTTGCGGAGGGGGGGGCCCACAGATACGCAGTATTTT
many	TRBD2	TRBV20-1	TRBJ2-7	CSARDLRLAGYEQYF	TGCAGTGCTAGAGACCTTAGGCTAGCGGGTTACGAGCAGTACTTC
many	NA	TRBV6-5	TRBJ1-4	CASKLMGNPNEKLFF	TGTGCCAGCAAGCTCATGGGTAACCCTAATGAAAAACTGTTTTTT
many	NA	TRBV12-3/TRBV12-4	TRBJ1-2	CASSYSPEIYGYTF	TGTGCCAGCAGTTATAGTCCGGAAATCTATGGCTACACCTTC
few	TRBD2	TRBV12-3/TRBV12-4	TRBJ2-7	CASSFPRGGGFYEQYF	TGTGCCAGCAGTTTCCCCCGGGGCGGGGGGTTCTACGAGCAGTACTTC
many	NA	TRBV6-6	TRBJ2-7	CASRAQGNEQYF	TGTGCCAGCAGAGCCCAGGGGAACGAGCAGTACTTC
NA	NA	TRBV3-1	TRBJ2-7	CASSVRAGRETYEQYF	TGTGCCAGCAGCGTTAGGGCAGGGCGAGAGACCTACGAGCAGTACTTC
NA	TRBD1	TRBV3-1	TRBJ1-2	CASSQAAGTGGSDGYTF	TGTGCCAGCAGCCAGGCCGCCGGGACAGGGGGTTCGGATGGCTACACCTTC
few	NA	TRBV6-6	TRBJ2-7	CASPGEGDEQYF	TGTGCCAGCCCCGGTGAGGGGGACGAGCAGTACTTC
many	NA	TRBV7-2	TRBJ1-2	CASSFQRPYGYTF	TGTGCCAGCAGCTTTCAAAGGCCCTATGGCTACACCTTC
many	NA	TRBV2	TRBJ2-6	CASTGGAGANVLTF	TGTGCCAGCACCGGGGGAGCGGGGGCCAACGTCCTGACTTTC
NA	NA	TRBV2	TRBJ1-1	CASGQLDGTEAFF	TGTGCCAGCGGGCAACTGGACGGGACTGAAGCTTTCTTT
NA	NA	TRBV7-9	TRBJ2-1	CASSPPGGGWNNEQFF	TGTGCCAGCAGCCCGCCAGGGGGGGGGTGGAACAATGAGCAGTTCTTC
many	NA	TRBV6-4	TRBJ2-3	CASSEGRDYTDTQYF	TGTGCCAGCAGTGAAGGCAGGGATTATACAGATACGCAGTATTTT
many	TRBD1	TRBV12-3/TRBV12-4	TRBJ2-7	CASRPGQGSEQYF	TGTGCCAGCAGGCCGGGACAGGGATCCGAGCAGTACTTC
NA	NA	TRBV9	TRBJ2-4	CASSVPGENIQYF	TGTGCCAGCAGCGTTCCAGGGGAAAACATTCAGTACTTC
many	NA	TRBV28	TRBJ2-7	CASSLGPFNYEQYF	TGTGCCAGCAGTTTAGGACCGTTTAATTACGAGCAGTACTTC
many	TRBD2	TRBV20-1	TRBJ2-1	CSARDVFKTSGGGNEQFF	TGCAGTGCTAGAGATGTCTTTAAAACTAGCGGGGGGGGGAATGAGCAGTTCTTC
many	TRBD1	TRBV10-2	TRBJ1-1	CATTNGDSEAFF	TGCGCCACCACGAACGGGGACAGTGAAGCTTTCTTT
few	NA	TRBV4-3	TRBJ2-2	CASSQARPGTGELFF	TGCGCCAGCAGCCAAGCCCGGCCGGGCACCGGGGAGCTGTTTTTT
NA	NA	TRBV18	TRBJ1-4	CASSLQASSGEKLFF	TGTGCCAGCTCACTACAAGCCAGCAGCGGTGAAAAACTGTTTTTT
many	NA	TRBV2	TRBJ1-2	CASRVRSANYGYTF	TGTGCCAGCAGGGTGCGGTCGGCTAACTATGGCTACACCTTC
many	NA	TRBV6-5	TRBJ1-1	CASTRSDLGTEAFF	TGTGCCAGCACTCGGTCCGACCTTGGCACTGAAGCTTTCTTT
few	NA	TRBV6-2/TRBV6-3	TRBJ1-1	CASRREFRSANTEAFF	TGTGCCAGCAGGCGCGAGTTCCGCTCGGCGAACACTGAAGCTTTCTTT
NA	TRBD1	TRBV3-1	TRBJ1-4	CASSQSFDREGEKLFF	TGTGCCAGCAGCCAATCATTCGACAGGGAGGGTGAAAAACTGTTTTTT
few	NA	TRBV29-1	TRBJ2-4	CSVDLIGGIQYF	TGCAGCGTTGATCTAATCGGGGGCATTCAGTACTTC
NA	TRBD1	TRBV6-5	TRBJ1-6	CASSSGQGNSPLHF	TGTGCCAGCAGCTCCGGACAGGGTAATTCACCCCTCCACTTT
many	NA	TRBV21-1	TRBJ2-2	CASNYPLAGGPPTGELFF	TGTGCCAGCAACTATCCCCTAGCGGGGGGACCACCCACCGGGGAGCTGTTTTTT
few	TRBD2	TRBV6-5	TRBJ2-3	CASSWAGRGAPPTQYF	TGTGCCAGCAGCTGGGCCGGGCGGGGGGCCCCCCCTACGCAGTATTTT
few	NA	TRBV21-1	TRBJ2-7	CASSKSGDGRGEQYF	TGTGCCAGCAGCAAGAGCGGGGACGGCCGGGGTGAGCAGTACTTC
NA	NA	TRBV29-1	TRBJ1-1	CSPRRAVNTEAFF	TGCAGCCCCCGAAGGGCAGTGAACACTGAAGCTTTCTTT